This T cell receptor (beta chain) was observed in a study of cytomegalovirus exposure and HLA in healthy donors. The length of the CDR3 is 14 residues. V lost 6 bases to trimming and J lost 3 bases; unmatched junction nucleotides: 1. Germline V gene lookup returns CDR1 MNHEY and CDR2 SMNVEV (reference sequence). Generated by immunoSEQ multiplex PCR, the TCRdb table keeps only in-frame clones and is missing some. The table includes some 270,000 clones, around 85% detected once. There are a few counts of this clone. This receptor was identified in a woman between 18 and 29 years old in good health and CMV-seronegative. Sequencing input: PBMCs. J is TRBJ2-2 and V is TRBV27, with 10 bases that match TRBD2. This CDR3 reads CASRLAGHTGELFF. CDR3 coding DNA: TGTGCCAGCAGACTAGCGGGGCACACCGGGGAGCTGTTTTTT.